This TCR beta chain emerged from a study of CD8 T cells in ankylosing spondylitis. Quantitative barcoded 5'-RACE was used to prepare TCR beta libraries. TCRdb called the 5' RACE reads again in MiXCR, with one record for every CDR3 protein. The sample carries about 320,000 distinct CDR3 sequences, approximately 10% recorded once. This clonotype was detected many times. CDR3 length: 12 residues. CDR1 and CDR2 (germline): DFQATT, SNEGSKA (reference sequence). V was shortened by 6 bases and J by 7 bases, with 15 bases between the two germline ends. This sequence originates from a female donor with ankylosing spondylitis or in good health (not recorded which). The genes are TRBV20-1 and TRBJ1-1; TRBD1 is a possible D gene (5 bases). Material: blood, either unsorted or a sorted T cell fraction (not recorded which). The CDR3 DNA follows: TGCAGTGCCTCGTCACGACAGTTTGAAGCTTTCTTT. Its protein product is CSASSRQFEAFF.